The entry that follows covers one T cell receptor beta chain sequence. Its antigen is currently unknown. These data originate in a study of shared clonotypes between healthy human individuals. CDR1 and CDR2 from the germline V gene are SGHAT and FQNNGV. This CDR3 has 15 residues. V was pared by 3 bases and J by 7 bases, with 11 bases of the junction left unmatched. The assay was immunoSEQ multiplex PCR, and TCRdb's table has in-frame clones only and misses some. The sample has hundreds of thousands of clones; around 73% are singletons. General study points: As a rule, naive subsets had a larger estimated richness than memory subsets.

The chain links TRBV11-2 to TRBJ2-7, with 8 nucleotides matching TRBD2. Material: memory CD4+ T cells sorted from blood. Described subset: CD45RA-negative fraction. The receptor was derived from a woman in her thirties in good health. The CDR3 here is CASSFGRGRYDEQYF. The CDR3, as DNA: TGTGCCAGCAGCTTCGGCCGCGGGAGGTATGATGAGCAGTACTTC. Full variable domain (missing parts from reference TRBV11-2 and TRBJ2-7): EAGVAQSPRYKIIEKRQSVAFWCNPISGHATLYWYQQILGQGPKLLIQFQNNGVVDDSQLPKDRFSAERLKGVDSTLKIQPAKLEDSAVYLCASSFGRGRYDEQYFGPGTRLTVT.